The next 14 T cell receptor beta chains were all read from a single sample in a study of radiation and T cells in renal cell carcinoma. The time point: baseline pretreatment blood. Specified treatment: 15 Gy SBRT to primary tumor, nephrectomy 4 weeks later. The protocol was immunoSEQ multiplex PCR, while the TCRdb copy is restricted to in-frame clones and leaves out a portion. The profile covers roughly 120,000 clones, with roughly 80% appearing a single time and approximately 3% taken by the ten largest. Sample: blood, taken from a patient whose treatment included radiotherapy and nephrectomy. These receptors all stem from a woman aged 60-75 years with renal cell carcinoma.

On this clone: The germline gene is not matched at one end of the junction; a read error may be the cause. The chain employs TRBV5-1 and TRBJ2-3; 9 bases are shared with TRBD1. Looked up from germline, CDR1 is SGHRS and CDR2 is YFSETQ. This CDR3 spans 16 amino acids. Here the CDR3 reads CASSLQGQGRTDTQYF. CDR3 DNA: TGCGCCAGCAGCCTACAGGGACAGGGTCGCACGGATACGCAGTATTTT.

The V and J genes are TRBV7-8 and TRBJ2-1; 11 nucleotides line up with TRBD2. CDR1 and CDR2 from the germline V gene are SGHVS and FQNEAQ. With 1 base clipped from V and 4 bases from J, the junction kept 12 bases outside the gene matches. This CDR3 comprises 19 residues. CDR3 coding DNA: TGTGCCAGCAGCTTAGGACTAGCGGGACGTGGGAATGGGTACAATGAGCAGTTCTTC. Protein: CASSLGLAGRGNGYNEQFF. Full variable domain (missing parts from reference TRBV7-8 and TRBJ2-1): GAGVSQSPRYKVAKRGQDVALRCDPISGHVSLFWYQQALGQGPEFLTYFQNEAQLDKSGLPSDRFFAERPEGSVSTLKIQRTQQEDSAVYLCASSLGLAGRGNGYNEQFFGPGTRLTVL.

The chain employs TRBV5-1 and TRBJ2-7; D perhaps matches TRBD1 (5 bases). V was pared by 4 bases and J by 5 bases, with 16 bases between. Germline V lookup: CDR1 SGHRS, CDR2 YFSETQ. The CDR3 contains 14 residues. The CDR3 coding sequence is TGCGCCAGCAGCCAGGACACTGGGTGGGACGAGCAGTACTTC. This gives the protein CASSQDTGWDEQYF.

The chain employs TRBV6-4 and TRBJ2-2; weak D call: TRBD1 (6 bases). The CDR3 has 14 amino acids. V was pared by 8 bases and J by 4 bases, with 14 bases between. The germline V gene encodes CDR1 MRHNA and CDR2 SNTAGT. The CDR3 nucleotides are TGTGCCAGCGGGGGATCAGGGGCCACCGGGGAGCTGTTTTTT. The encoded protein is CASGGSGATGELFF.

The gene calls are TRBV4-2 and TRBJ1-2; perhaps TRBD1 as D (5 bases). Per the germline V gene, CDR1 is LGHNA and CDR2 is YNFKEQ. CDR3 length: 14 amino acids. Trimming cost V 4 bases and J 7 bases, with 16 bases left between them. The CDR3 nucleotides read TGTGCCAGCAGCCCCTCGGGGCCTCGAGGTGGCTACACCTTC. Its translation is CASSPSGPRGGYTF.

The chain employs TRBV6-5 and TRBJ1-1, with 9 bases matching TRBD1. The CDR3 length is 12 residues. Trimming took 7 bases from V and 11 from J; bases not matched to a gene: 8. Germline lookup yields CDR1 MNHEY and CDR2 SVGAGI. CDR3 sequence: CASTVPGQGAFF. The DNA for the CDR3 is TGTGCCAGCACCGTGCCGGGACAGGGCGCTTTCTTT.

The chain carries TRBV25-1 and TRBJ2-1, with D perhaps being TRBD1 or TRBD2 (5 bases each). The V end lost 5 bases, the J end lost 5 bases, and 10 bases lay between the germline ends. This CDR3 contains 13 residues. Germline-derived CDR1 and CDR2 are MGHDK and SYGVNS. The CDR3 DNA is TGTGCCAGCAGTAGGGACGGACACAATGAGCAGTTCTTC. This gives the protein CASSRDGHNEQFF.

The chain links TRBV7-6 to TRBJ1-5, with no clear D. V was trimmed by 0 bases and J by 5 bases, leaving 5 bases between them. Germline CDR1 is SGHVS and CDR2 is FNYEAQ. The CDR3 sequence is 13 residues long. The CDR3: CASSLAQDQPQHF. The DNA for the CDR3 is TGTGCCAGCAGCTTAGCACAAGATCAGCCCCAGCATTTT.

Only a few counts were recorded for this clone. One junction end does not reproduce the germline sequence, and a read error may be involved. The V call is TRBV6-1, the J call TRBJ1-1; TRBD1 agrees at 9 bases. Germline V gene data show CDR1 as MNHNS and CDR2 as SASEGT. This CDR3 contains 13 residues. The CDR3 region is CASSDSWTGAHLF. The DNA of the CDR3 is TGTGCCAGCAGCGATAGTTGGACAGGGGCCCACCTATTT.

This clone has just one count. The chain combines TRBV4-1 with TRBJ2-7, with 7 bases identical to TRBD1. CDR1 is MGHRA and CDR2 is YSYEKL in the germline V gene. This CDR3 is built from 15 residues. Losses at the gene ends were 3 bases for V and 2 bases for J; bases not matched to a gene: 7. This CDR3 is CASSHPGDSPYEQYF. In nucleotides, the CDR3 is TGCGCCAGCAGCCACCCAGGGGACAGTCCCTACGAGCAGTACTTC.

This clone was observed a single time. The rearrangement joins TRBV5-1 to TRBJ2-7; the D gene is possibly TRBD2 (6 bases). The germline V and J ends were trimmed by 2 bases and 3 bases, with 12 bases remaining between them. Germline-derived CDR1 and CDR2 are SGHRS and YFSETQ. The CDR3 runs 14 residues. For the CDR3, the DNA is TGCGCCAGCAGCTTCTCGCGGGATAGCTACGAGCAGTACTTC. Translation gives CASSFSRDSYEQYF.

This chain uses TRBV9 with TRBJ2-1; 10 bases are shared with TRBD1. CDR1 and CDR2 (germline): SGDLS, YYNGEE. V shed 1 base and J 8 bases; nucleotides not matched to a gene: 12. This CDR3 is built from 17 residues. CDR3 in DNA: TGTGCCAGCAGCGTAAGGGAACCGGGACAGGGGAAGGATGAGCAGTTCTTC. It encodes CASSVREPGQGKDEQFF.

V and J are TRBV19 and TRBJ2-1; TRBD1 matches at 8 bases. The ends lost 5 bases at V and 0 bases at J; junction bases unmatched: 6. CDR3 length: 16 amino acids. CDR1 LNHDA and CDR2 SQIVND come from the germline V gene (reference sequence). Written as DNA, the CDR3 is TGTGCCAGTAGTCCCAGGGGGCTCAGCTCCTACAATGAGCAGTTCTTC. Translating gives CASSPRGLSSYNEQFF.

CDR3 sequence reads: CASSQTSGSSDEQYF. The CDR3 DNA sequence: TGTGCCAGCAGCCAAACTAGCGGGAGTTCTGACGAGCAGTACTTC. The chain uses TRBV5-4 and TRBJ2-7; 11 bases fit TRBD2. This CDR3 has 15 amino acids. Losses at the gene ends were 4 bases for V and 5 bases for J; bases not matched to a gene: 8. Germline V gene data show CDR1 as SGHNT and CDR2 as YYREEE (reference sequence).